This T cell receptor beta chain was sequenced for a study of identical twins' blood T cells. Reared together, all three twin pairs probably met the same infectious agents and vaccines. From the 5' RACE reads, TCRdb called clonotypes with MiXCR, one entry per CDR3 protein. The sample lists a few hundred thousand distinct CDR3 sequences, roughly 28% occurring once. The specimen was PBMCs. This TCR was recovered from a woman aged 18-55 years in good health.

The CDR3 spells CATKRGQEDTGELFF. The CDR3 nucleotides are TGTGCCACTAAAAGAGGACAGGAGGACACCGGGGAGCTGTTTTTT. V gene TRBV19 combines with J gene TRBJ2-2, with 7 bases identical to TRBD1. This CDR3 contains 15 residues. The V gene end was trimmed by 10 bases and the J gene end by 3 bases; junction bases not matched to a gene: 11. Germline CDR1 LNHDA, CDR2 SQIVND (reference sequence).